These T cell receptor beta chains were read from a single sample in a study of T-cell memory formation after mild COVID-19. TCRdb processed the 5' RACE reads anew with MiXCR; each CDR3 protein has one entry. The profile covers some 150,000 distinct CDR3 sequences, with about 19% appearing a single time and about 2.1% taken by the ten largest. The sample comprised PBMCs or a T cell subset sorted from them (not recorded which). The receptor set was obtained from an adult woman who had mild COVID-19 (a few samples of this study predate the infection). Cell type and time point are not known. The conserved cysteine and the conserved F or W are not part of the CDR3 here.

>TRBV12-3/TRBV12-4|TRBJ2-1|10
ASTMLGQPQF
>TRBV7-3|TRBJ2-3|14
ASSSVLSGNPDTQY
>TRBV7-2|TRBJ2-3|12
ASSLSSGIDTQY
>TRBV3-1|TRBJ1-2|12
ASSQQGRTAGYT
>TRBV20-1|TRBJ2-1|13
SARPLAGNYNEQF
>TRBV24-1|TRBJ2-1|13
ATSDLGKPVNEQF
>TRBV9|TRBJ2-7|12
ASSPEGLAYEQY
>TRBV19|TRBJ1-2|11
ASSIDSNYGYT
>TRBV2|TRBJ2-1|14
ASRARTSGTYNEQF
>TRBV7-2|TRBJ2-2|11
ASSLDPPGELF
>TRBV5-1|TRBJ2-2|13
ASSNRQGVTGELF
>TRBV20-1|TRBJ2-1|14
SGRGPSGRAYNEQF
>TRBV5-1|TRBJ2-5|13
ASSSPTSGEETQY